A selection of T cell receptor beta chains follows, all from one sample in a study of beta chain features in type 1 diabetes. Generated by immunoSEQ multiplex PCR, the TCRdb table keeps only in-frame clones and is missing some. The sample includes 600,000 to 650,000 clones, roughly 16% of them seen just once. The material sequenced was naive CD4+ T cells from blood. The receptors originated from a man between 18 and 29 years old in good health. Each CDR3 is given with its conserved first and last residue. A D gene is named only where the DNA matches it firmly. Size tells how often a clone was seen (once, few, many) or the class of an expanded clone, and some rows leave it out.

cdr3_aa cdr3_nt v_call d_call j_call clone_size
CASSTGGYNSPLHF TGTGCCAGCAGTACCGGCGGCTATAATTCACCCCTCCACTTT TRBV7-9 - TRBJ1-6 few
CASSAGQGEDGYTF TGTGCCAGCAGTGCGGGACAGGGAGAGGACGGCTACACCTTC TRBV28 TRBD1 TRBJ1-2 few
CASSYSRQNTEAFF TGTGCCAGCAGTTACTCACGACAGAACACTGAAGCTTTCTTT TRBV6-6 - TRBJ1-1 -
CASSVAPRTSGNTIYF TGTGCCAGCAGCGTAGCCCCTAGGACCTCTGGAAACACCATATATTTT TRBV9 - TRBJ1-3 -
CASSGGGRGSYNEQFF TGCGCCAGCAGCGGCGGTGGGCGGGGGTCGTACAATGAGCAGTTCTTC TRBV5-1 TRBD2 TRBJ2-1 few
CSVAGGTAFNYGYTF TGCAGCGTTGCGGGCGGGACAGCATTTAACTATGGCTACACCTTC TRBV29-1 TRBD1 TRBJ1-2 -
CASRPGLYQPQHF TGTGCCAGCAGACCCGGACTGTATCAGCCCCAGCATTTT TRBV27 - TRBJ1-5 few
CASSSRMNTEAFF TGTGCCAGCAGTTCCCGAATGAACACTGAAGCTTTCTTT TRBV28 - TRBJ1-1 -
CASSANMLAKNIQYF TGTGCCAGCAGTGCAAATATGCTAGCCAAAAACATTCAGTACTTC TRBV27 - TRBJ2-4 few
CASSQATGGQTYNEQFF TGCGCCAGCAGCCAAGCCACAGGGGGCCAAACCTACAATGAGCAGTTCTTC TRBV4-1 TRBD1 TRBJ2-1 few
CASKPNQETQYF TGTGCCAGCAAACCGAACCAAGAGACCCAGTACTTC TRBV28 - TRBJ2-5 -
CASSFPRDGTSSSYEQYF TGTGCCAGCAGCTTCCCAAGGGACGGGACTTCATCCTCCTACGAGCAGTACTTC TRBV7-9 - TRBJ2-7 few
CASSVDAREAQHF TGTGCCAGCAGCGTAGATGCCCGCGAGGCCCAGCATTTT TRBV9 - TRBJ1-5 -
CASSWGSGDTEAFF TGTGCCAGCAGTTGGGGGTCTGGGGACACTGAAGCTTTCTTT TRBV5-6 - TRBJ1-1 -
CASSTQGGTEAFF TGTGCCAGCAGCACCCAGGGAGGCACTGAAGCTTTCTTT TRBV7-3 - TRBJ1-1 -
CASSQDAGRAHGYTF TGTGCCAGCAGCCAAGATGCGGGCAGGGCCCATGGCTACACCTTC TRBV4-2 - TRBJ1-2 few
CASSAGQEGYGYTF TGTGCCAGCAGCGCCGGACAGGAAGGCTATGGCTACACCTTC TRBV9 TRBD1 TRBJ1-2 -
CASRDSPKETQYF TGCGCCAGCAGGGACAGCCCAAAGGAGACCCAGTACTTC TRBV5-1 - TRBJ2-5 -
CAWSVHLPGRGYTF TGTGCCTGGAGTGTTCACTTGCCGGGACGCGGCTACACCTTC TRBV30 - TRBJ1-2 -
CASSRTQALAYEQYF TGCGCCAGCAGCAGGACACAGGCTCTGGCCTACGAGCAGTACTTC TRBV5-1 - TRBJ2-7 -
CASSLGGGNQPQHF TGTGCCAGCAGCTTAGGAGGGGGCAATCAGCCCCAGCATTTT TRBV7-9 - TRBJ1-5 few
CASSQEQHTDTQYF TGTGCCAGCAGCCAAGAACAGCACACAGATACGCAGTATTTT TRBV14 - TRBJ2-3 few
CASSPGQGLHGRNTGELFF TGTGCCAGTAGTCCTGGACAGGGGCTGCATGGACGGAACACCGGGGAGCTGTTTTTT TRBV19 TRBD1 TRBJ2-2 -
CASSPVAGGLNTQYF TGTGCCAGCAGCCCGGTAGCGGGAGGGCTGAATACGCAGTATTTT TRBV6-4 TRBD2 TRBJ2-3 -
CASSDPTGAGTEAFF TGTGCCAGCAGTGACCCGACAGGGGCGGGGACTGAAGCTTTCTTT TRBV25-1 TRBD1 TRBJ1-1 -
CASSDRGPHTDTQYF TGTGCCAGCAGCGACAGGGGTCCCCACACAGATACGCAGTATTTT TRBV5-4 TRBD1 TRBJ2-3 -
CSGTGTDPYEQYF TGCAGCGGGACCGGGACAGATCCCTACGAGCAGTACTTC TRBV29-1 TRBD1 TRBJ2-7 few
CATRRDIYEQYF TGTGCCACCCGCCGGGACATTTACGAGCAGTACTTC TRBV10-3 - TRBJ2-7 -
CASSRQAGASYEQYF TGTGCCAGCAGCCGCCAGGCGGGGGCTAGCTACGAGCAGTACTTC TRBV9 - TRBJ2-7 -
CASSQGTGEKETQYF TGTGCCAGCAGCCAAGGGACAGGGGAAAAAGAGACCCAGTACTTC TRBV4-2 TRBD1 TRBJ2-5 -
CASSQESGASNYGYTF TGTGCCAGCAGCCAGGAATCAGGAGCCTCTAACTATGGCTACACCTTC TRBV4-2 - TRBJ1-2 -
CASSWYAGNTIYF TGTGCCAGCAGCTGGTATGCGGGAAACACCATATATTTT TRBV2 - TRBJ1-3 -
CASSPAGENTQYF TGTGCCAGCAGCCCCGCGGGGGAGAATACGCAGTATTTT TRBV9 TRBD2 TRBJ2-3 few
CASSLYPNTYEQYF TGTGCCAGCAGCCTGTACCCTAACACCTACGAGCAGTACTTC TRBV7-3 - TRBJ2-7 few
CAISERDRIRGDTEAFF TGTGCCATCAGTGAGCGGGACAGGATTCGAGGGGACACTGAAGCTTTCTTT TRBV10-3 TRBD1 TRBJ1-1 -
CASSQGTSGSKGKNIQYF TGCGCCAGCAGCCAGGGGACTAGCGGGAGTAAGGGGAAAAACATTCAGTACTTC TRBV4-3 TRBD2 TRBJ2-4 few